The rows below give T cell receptor beta chains drawn from one sample of a study of T cell repertoires in ileal Crohn's disease. The protocol was immunoSEQ multiplex PCR, while the TCRdb copy is restricted to in-frame clones and leaves out a portion. The sample lists more than 13,000 clones, roughly three quarters seen once, with around 4.1% in the top ten. Sequencing was carried out using ileal tissue. All receptors derive from an adult with Crohn's disease. CDR3s leave out the opening cysteine and the closing phenylalanine or tryptophan.

J | length | V | CDR3
TRBJ2-5 | 10 | TRBV5-6 | ATGGIQETQY
TRBJ1-5 | 13 | TRBV6-1 | ASSDYREGNQPQH
TRBJ2-7 | 10 | TRBV7-9 | ASSPIENEQY
TRBJ2-2 | 11 | TRBV5-1 | ASSWVGTGELF
TRBJ1-2 | 14 | TRBV7-9 | ASSLEGQTPRYGYT
TRBJ2-1 | 15 | TRBV12-5 | ASAPGLAGGSWNEQF
TRBJ2-3 | 11 | TRBV6-5 | ASSTSEKDTQY
TRBJ2-1 | 13 | TRBV2 | ASSEGPHGLDEQF
TRBJ1-5 | 12 | TRBV7-2 | ASSLVEGNQPQH
TRBJ1-4 | 13 | TRBV4-3 | ASSQVWGTNEKLF
TRBJ2-4 | 12 | TRBV6-1 | ASSEEWAKNIQY
TRBJ2-5 | 12 | TRBV14 | ASSQLDVVETQY
TRBJ1-2 | 10 | TRBV5-1 | ASSLGSYGYT
TRBJ2-7 | 13 | TRBV7-2 | ASSLLGEGSYEQY
TRBJ1-2 | 12 | TRBV29-1 | SVDPLSLNYGYT
TRBJ2-1 | 12 | TRBV29-1 | SVEARTGRNEQF
TRBJ1-1 | 12 | TRBV19 | ASSRQGMNTEAF
TRBJ2-5 | 12 | TRBV5-5 | ASSNPRQIETQY
TRBJ2-7 | 12 | TRBV7-2 | ASSLAGLTYEQY
TRBJ2-1 | 15 | TRBV4-2 | ASSPDSSGSSYNEQF
TRBJ2-7 | 11 | TRBV28 | ASSLDRGYGQY
TRBJ2-3 | 14 | TRBV7-3 | ASSQGLAGLSDTQY
TRBJ2-7 | 11 | TRBV9 | ASSVGTFGEQY
TRBJ2-7 | 12 | TRBV2 | ASSKTGGEYEQY